These 27 T cell receptor beta chains were all obtained from the same sample, sequenced in a study of shared clonotypes between healthy human individuals. Sequencing used immunoSEQ multiplex PCR; TCRdb keeps in-frame clones, though not all of them. The data hold 2 million to 2.5 million clones, with around 90% observed a single time. The specimen was naive CD4+ T cells from PBMCs. Described subset: CD45RA+ positively selected. These receptors were collected from a man between 18 and 29 years old in good health. Some clones in this sample may be carry-over from other donors' samples.

This CDR3 reads CASSLRTAGETQYF. CDR3 DNA sequence: TGTGCCAGCAGCTTAAGAACAGCGGGGGAGACCCAGTACTTC. The chain recombines TRBV5-5 with TRBJ2-5; TRBD2 matches at 7 bases. The CDR3 covers 14 residues. Germline V gene sequence: CDR1 SGHKS, CDR2 YYEKEE (reference sequence). V was pared by 2 bases and J by 5 bases, with 6 bases of the junction left unmatched.

CDR3 sequence: CASSLRASGAGGNTGELFF. The CDR3 coding sequence is TGTGCCAGCAGCTTAAGGGCCTCCGGCGCGGGAGGGAACACCGGGGAGCTGTTTTTT. The V gene is TRBV11-2, the J gene TRBJ2-2; the match to TRBD2 covers 8 bases. Germline lookup yields CDR1 SGHAT and CDR2 FQNNGV. This CDR3 is built from 19 residues. Trimming took 2 bases from V and 1 from J; bases not matched to a gene: 12.

The gene calls are TRBV28 and TRBJ1-5, with 7 nucleotides matching TRBD1. The germline gives CDR1 MDHEN, CDR2 SYDVKM. With V trimmed by 4 bases and J by 2 bases, 5 bases remained unmatched. The CDR3 runs 15 residues. The DNA of the CDR3 is TGTGCCAGCAGTTCCGGGACAGATCGCAATCAGCCCCAGCATTTT. Translating gives CASSSGTDRNQPQHF. The variable domain in full, with the rest retrieved from reference TRBV28 and TRBJ1-5, is DVKVTQSSRYLVKRTGEKVFLECVQDMDHENMFWYRQDPGLGLRLIYFSYDVKMKEKGDIPEGYSVSREKKERFSLILESASTNQTSMYLCASSSGTDRNQPQHFGDGTRLSIL.

The J gene is TRBJ1-1, the V gene TRBV7-2; D gene ambiguous. This CDR3 comprises 16 residues. The V gene lost 4 bases and the J gene lost 1 base, with 16 bases spanning the gap. Germline assignment: CDR1 SGHTA and CDR2 FQGNSA. As DNA, the CDR3 is TGTGCCAGCAGCTCCAGGCCCGGGGAAGGGAACACTGAAGCTTTCTTT. Protein product: CASSSRPGEGNTEAFF.

The V call is TRBV5-1, the J call TRBJ2-2; 12 positions agree with TRBD2. J gave up 6 bases and V 4 bases, and 7 bases lay outside the gene matches. Germline values: CDR1 SGHRS, CDR2 YFSETQ. The CDR3 loop spans 16 amino acids. This CDR3 reads CASSPLAGGLPGELFF. CDR3 in DNA: TGCGCCAGCAGCCCGCTAGCGGGAGGGCTCCCCGGGGAGCTGTTTTTT.

The V call is TRBV7-6, the J call TRBJ2-5; a weak D match, TRBD2 (5 bases). Germline loops: CDR1 SGHVS, CDR2 FNYEAQ. This CDR3 has 15 amino acids. V shed 5 bases and J shed 5 bases, with 18 bases lying between them. CDR3 sequence reads: CASSPLGALRETQYF. DNA for the CDR3: TGTGCCAGCAGCCCACTGGGAGCCCTTCGGGAGACCCAGTACTTC.

The chain joins TRBV14 to TRBJ1-1; 8 nucleotides match TRBD1. This CDR3 is 15 amino acids long. V dropped 1 base and J dropped 12; count of bases not matched to a gene: 13. Germline CDR1 SGHDN, CDR2 FVKESK. Here the CDR3 reads CASSQVGGTGGSTFF. In DNA form, the CDR3 reads TGTGCCAGCAGCCAAGTAGGGGGGACAGGAGGTTCGACTTTCTTT.

The chain has TRBV6-5 and TRBJ1-1, with a possible D match to TRBD1 (5 bases). The V end was cut by 6 bases, the J end by 7 bases, with 15 bases between. Looked up from germline, CDR1 is MNHEY and CDR2 is SVGAGI. The CDR3 extends over 13 amino acids. DNA of the CDR3: TGTGCCAGCAGACCCTGGGGCCCCGGTGAAGCTTTCTTT. The encoded protein is CASRPWGPGEAFF.

This clone occurred once. The chain couples TRBV7-3 to TRBJ2-1; 9 bases line up with TRBD2. CDR3 size: 17 residues. Germline V gene lookup returns CDR1 SGHTA and CDR2 FQGTGA. Losses at the gene ends were 1 base for V and 4 bases for J; bases not matched to a gene: 8. CDR3 in DNA: TGTGCCAGCAGCTTAAGCATGGCGGGAGGGCCATACAATGAGCAGTTCTTC. Translated: CASSLSMAGGPYNEQFF.

DNA of the CDR3: TGTGCCAGCAGTACACCCGGACACAGGGGGTCTCGAAACACCATATATTTT. This sequence encodes CASSTPGHRGSRNTIYF. The chain combines TRBV28 with TRBJ1-3; TRBD1 matches 8 bases. Trimming cost V 5 bases and J 5 bases; bases outside gene matches: 14. The germline V gene encodes CDR1 MDHEN and CDR2 SYDVKM. The CDR3 totals 17 residues.

This chain connects TRBV29-1 to TRBJ1-1, with 7 nucleotides matching TRBD1. V shed 6 bases, J shed 7 bases, and the junction held 14 bases outside the gene matches. CDR1 and CDR2 (germline): SQVTM, ANQGSEA. This CDR3 is 14 amino acids long. CDR3 bases: TGCAGCGTAGCCAGACAGGGTCAGGACGATGAAGCTTTCTTT. It yields the protein CSVARQGQDDEAFF.

The chain carries TRBV27 and TRBJ2-7, with D maybe TRBD1 (6 bases). This CDR3 spans 13 amino acids. Trimming removed 5 bases at V and 12 bases at J, with 20 bases between. Looked up from germline, CDR1 is MNHEY and CDR2 is SMNVEV (reference sequence). CDR3 in amino acids: CASSPPQTGIWYF. CDR3 sequence (DNA): TGTGCCAGCAGTCCGCCACAGACAGGCATATGGTACTTC.

This chain uses TRBV28 with TRBJ2-3; D may be TRBD1 or TRBD2 (5 bases each). This CDR3 is 17 amino acids long. Trimming left V 5 bases short and J 6 bases short, with 24 bases between. The germline gives CDR1 MDHEN, CDR2 SYDVKM. CDR3 coding DNA: TGTGCCAGCAGTCCTTCCCCGGGGCTCCAGGGTGTCGATACGCAGTATTTT. It encodes CASSPSPGLQGVDTQYF.

The count of this clone is one. The chain employs TRBV19 and TRBJ2-2; 8 nucleotides match TRBD2. This CDR3 has 16 amino acids. Trimming removed 10 bases from V and 2 bases from J; junction bases left unmatched: 12. Germline assignment: CDR1 LNHDA and CDR2 SQIVND (reference sequence). CDR3 residues: CATKAVTSANTGELFF. The CDR3 DNA is TGTGCCACCAAAGCGGTGACTAGCGCCAACACCGGGGAGCTGTTTTTT.

The chain has TRBV2 and TRBJ2-4; a weak D match, TRBD2 (6 bases). This CDR3 is 13 amino acids long. V lost 6 bases and J lost 8, with 14 bases in between. Germline CDR1 SNHLY, CDR2 FYNNEI. This chain's CDR3 is CASRAGGGDIQYF. The CDR3 DNA sequence: TGTGCCAGCAGAGCGGGCGGAGGGGACATTCAGTACTTC. Looking up the rest from reference TRBV2 and TRBJ2-4 gives the full variable domain: EPEVTQTPSHQVTQMGQEVILRCVPISNHLYFYWYRQILGQKVEFLVSFYNNEISEKSEIFDDQFSVERPDGSNFTLKIRSTKLEDSAMYFCASRAGGGDIQYFGAGTRLSVL.

V and J are TRBV19 and TRBJ1-4; unclear D gene. The germline V and J ends were trimmed by 5 bases and 8 bases, with 15 bases remaining between them. This CDR3 spans 14 amino acids. The germline V gene encodes CDR1 LNHDA and CDR2 SQIVND (reference sequence). The CDR3 coding sequence is TGTGCCAGTAGTCTCCGGACTTTTCCGGAAAAACTGTTTTTT. Translating it yields CASSLRTFPEKLFF. Full variable domain (missing parts from reference TRBV19 and TRBJ1-4): DGGITQSPKYLFRKEGQNVTLSCEQNLNHDAMYWYRQDPGQGLRLIYYSQIVNDFQKGDIAEGYSVSREKKESFPLTVTSAQKNPTAFYLCASSLRTFPEKLFFGSGTQLSVL.

The chain links TRBV19 to TRBJ2-7; 9 bases are a match to TRBD2. V lost 3 bases and J lost 1; bases outside the gene matches: 4. Germline CDR1 reads LNHDA; CDR2 reads SQIVND (reference sequence). This CDR3 is 15 amino acids long. CDR3: CASSITGLASYEQYF. CDR3 DNA sequence: TGTGCCAGTAGTATCACAGGACTAGCGTCCTACGAGCAGTACTTC.

Regarding this clone: Other DNA sequences from this sample encode an identical CDR3 as well. The J gene is TRBJ2-3, the V gene TRBV5-1, with 10 bases identical to TRBD2. This CDR3 spans 15 amino acids. V trimming: 2 bases; J trimming: 3 bases; junction bases outside the gene matches: 3. Germline CDR1 reads SGHRS; CDR2 reads YFSETQ. CDR3 coding DNA: TGCGCCAGCAGCTTAGCGGGAGGGCGAACAGATACGCAGTATTTT. Translating gives CASSLAGGRTDTQYF.

Only one count was recorded for this clone. The chain uses TRBV10-3 and TRBJ1-2; possible D gene TRBD1, 5 bases. CDR1 and CDR2 (germline): ENHRY, SYGVKD. Trimming pared 11 bases from V and 2 bases from J, leaving 12 bases between. The CDR3 is 12 residues long. Here the CDR3 DNA reads TGTGCCCTGACCGGGGGGAACTATGGCTACACCTTC. As protein: CALTGGNYGYTF.

This clone was seen a single time. The rearrangement joins TRBV5-8 to TRBJ2-7; a weak D match, TRBD2 (6 bases). The CDR3 is 15 residues long. Germline V gene sequence: CDR1 SGHTS, CDR2 YDEGEE. Trimming pared 3 bases from V and 7 bases from J, leaving 20 bases between. The CDR3 region is CASSYLPRPEGEQYF. CDR3 nucleotides: TGTGCCAGCAGCTACCTCCCGAGGCCGGAGGGGGAGCAGTACTTC.

The chain combines TRBV5-5 with TRBJ2-3; 11 bases are a match to TRBD1. With V trimmed by 0 bases and J by 7 bases, 13 bases remained unmatched. The CDR3 contains 18 residues. CDR1 is SGHKS, CDR2 YYEKEE, per germline (reference sequence). The CDR3 spells CASSLVLGDRGFMNTQYF. DNA of the CDR3: TGTGCCAGCAGCTTGGTCCTGGGGGACAGGGGGTTCATGAATACGCAGTATTTT.

This sequence joins TRBV5-1 and TRBJ1-2; TRBD1 aligns across 9 bases. V lost 4 bases and J lost 1; bases outside the gene matches: 14. This CDR3 is 18 amino acids long. Germline CDR1 reads SGHRS; CDR2 reads YFSETQ. The DNA for the CDR3 is TGCGCCAGCAGCCCGGGAGGGACAGGGAGACCATATAACTATGGCTACACCTTC. Translation gives CASSPGGTGRPYNYGYTF.

The count of this clone is one. This chain connects TRBV27 to TRBJ1-5; D may be TRBD1 (6 bases). Per germline, CDR1 MNHEY and CDR2 SMNVEV (reference sequence). Trimming removed 2 bases at V and 2 bases at J, with 10 bases between. The length of the CDR3 is 15 residues. CDR3: CASSLAQGGNQPQHF. The CDR3 nucleotides read TGTGCCAGCAGTTTAGCACAGGGTGGCAATCAGCCCCAGCATTTT.

The chain links TRBV18 to TRBJ1-4; perhaps TRBD1 as D (6 bases). CDR1 KGHSH and CDR2 LQKENI come from the germline V gene. V was clipped by 6 bases and J by 3 bases, with 14 bases between them. The CDR3 is 15 amino acids. The CDR3 loop reads CASSPQQGANEKLFF. The DNA for the CDR3 is TGTGCCAGCTCCCCCCAACAGGGAGCTAATGAAAAACTGTTTTTT.

The V gene is TRBV5-1, the J gene TRBJ2-3; TRBD1 matches 8 bases. CDR1 is SGHRS and CDR2 is YFSETQ in the germline V gene. J was trimmed by 3 bases and V by 6 bases; bases with no gene match: 9. The CDR3 consists of 15 residues. The CDR3 DNA reads TGCGCCAGCAACCTAGGACAGGGAGGAACAGATACGCAGTATTTT. Protein sequence: CASNLGQGGTDTQYF.

This clone has more than one count but fewer than ten. The rearrangement uses TRBV2 and TRBJ2-2; 7 bases are shared with TRBD1. The CDR3 contains 14 residues. With V trimmed by 4 bases and J by 3 bases, 2 bases remained unmatched. In germline, CDR1 is SNHLY, CDR2 FYNNEI. DNA for the CDR3: TGTGCCAGCAGTGGGGGACAGTACACCGGGGAGCTGTTTTTT. Its translation: CASSGGQYTGELFF.

The V and J genes are TRBV15 and TRBJ1-5; D unresolved. CDR3 length: 12 amino acids. The germline V gene has CDR1 LNHNV and CDR2 YYDKDF (reference sequence). With 3 bases removed from V and 6 bases from J, the gap between germline ends came to 6 bases. CDR3 sequence: CATSRDPQPQHF. In DNA form, the CDR3 reads TGTGCCACCAGCAGGGACCCTCAGCCCCAGCATTTT.